These 27 T cell receptor beta chains share one sample of origin, sequenced in a study of blood T cell repertoires in COVID-19. The data were produced by immunoSEQ multiplex PCR, yet TCRdb's version contains in-frame clones alone and is incomplete. The table lists under 150,000 clones, around 89% of them singletons, with more than 15% in the top ten. Sequencing input: peripheral blood. These receptors originate from a man aged 50 to 60 with active or convalescent COVID-19.

DNA of the CDR3: TGTGCCAGCAGCCCGGACAGGGGGCTCGGAGATACGCAGTATTTT. Protein sequence: CASSPDRGLGDTQYF. J is TRBJ2-3 and V is TRBV11-2; the match to TRBD1 covers 11 bases. In germline, CDR1 is SGHAT, CDR2 FQNNGV. V was pared by 5 bases and J by 5 bases, with 6 bases of the junction left unmatched. The CDR3 is 15 residues long.

This rearrangement joins TRBV7-2 to TRBJ1-1; perhaps TRBD1 as D (6 bases). The V gene lost 6 bases and the J gene lost 4 bases, with 21 bases spanning the gap. Germline V CDR1 and CDR2: SGHTA, FQGNSA. This CDR3 comprises 16 residues. The CDR3 nucleotides read TGTGCCAGCAGTAGGCTCGGGGGCTCGGGAGGCACTGAAGCTTTCTTT. Translation gives CASSRLGGSGGTEAFF.

This clone has a handful of counts. J is TRBJ2-7 and V is TRBV7-9, with D hard to call. In germline, CDR1 is SEHNR, CDR2 FQNEAQ (reference sequence). The CDR3 runs to 11 residues. Trimming cost V 4 bases and J 7 bases, with 8 bases left between them. For the CDR3, the DNA is TGTGCCAGCAGCTCCCTACGAGAGCAGTACTTC. Translating it yields CASSSLREQYF.

The chain couples TRBV6-5 to TRBJ2-7; 11 positions match TRBD2. Germline loops: CDR1 MNHEY, CDR2 SVGAGI. There are 15 residues in the CDR3. V lost 6 bases, J lost 2 bases, and 6 bases stayed unmatched. The CDR3 nucleotides read TGTGCCAGCAGAGAGGGACTAGCGGATGCCTACGAGCAGTACTTC. Translation: CASREGLADAYEQYF.

Written as DNA, the CDR3 is TGTGCCATCAGTGGGGTAGAGCCGGGTGCTGGCTACACCTTC. Translated, it gives CAISGVEPGAGYTF. The chain links TRBV10-3 to TRBJ1-2; no reliable D call. The V gene lost 4 bases and the J gene lost 7 bases, with 16 bases spanning the gap. Germline CDR1 is ENHRY and CDR2 is SYGVKD. The CDR3 length is 14 residues.

The chain carries TRBV2 and TRBJ1-6; perhaps TRBD1 as D (6 bases). V dropped 1 base and J dropped 6 bases, with 7 bases sitting between them. The germline CDR1 and CDR2 sequences are SNHLY and FYNNEI. CDR3 length: 14 amino acids. CDR3 protein: CASSEDRVNSPLHF. Here the CDR3 DNA reads TGTGCCAGCAGTGAAGACAGGGTTAATTCACCCCTCCACTTT.

The chain links TRBV29-1 to TRBJ2-5; 9 bases align to TRBD1. The CDR3 has 12 residues. Germline loops: CDR1 SQVTM, CDR2 ANQGSEA. CDR3 coding DNA: TGCGCGGGACAGGGATTTCGAGAGACCCAGTACTTC. As protein: CAGQGFRETQYF. The whole variable domain, filled in from reference TRBV29-1 and TRBJ2-5, reads SAVISQKPSRDICQRGTSLTIQCQVDSQVTMMFWYRQQPGQSLTLIATANQGSEATYESGFVIDKFPISRPNLTFSTLTVSNMSPEDSSIYLCAGQGFRETQYFGPGTRLLVL.

The chain combines TRBV30 with TRBJ1-1; D is unresolved. Germline V gene lookup returns CDR1 GTSNPN and CDR2 SVGIG (reference sequence). V was shortened by 2 bases and J by 5 bases, with 18 bases between the two germline ends. CDR3 size: 15 residues. CDR3 in amino acids: CAWSLKRIGRTEAFF. CDR3 nucleotides: TGTGCCTGGAGTTTAAAGAGGATAGGAAGGACTGAAGCTTTCTTT.

The chain employs TRBV29-1 and TRBJ2-3; a possible D gene is TRBD1 (5 bases). V gave up 3 bases and J gave up 5 bases, with 9 bases separating them. The CDR3 length is 12 residues. Germline V gene data show CDR1 as SQVTM and CDR2 as ANQGSEA. Written as DNA, the CDR3 is TGCAGCGTTGATAATAGGGGAGATACGCAGTATTTT. As protein: CSVDNRGDTQYF.

This chain uses TRBV6-1 with TRBJ2-7; TRBD1 matches at 8 bases. Germline-derived CDR1 and CDR2 are MNHNS and SASEGT. This CDR3 has 16 residues. Trimming at V came to 1 base and at J to 2 bases, leaving 7 bases not matched to a gene. The chain's CDR3 is CASSEDSGGPTYEQYF. The DNA of the CDR3 is TGTGCCAGCAGTGAAGACTCAGGGGGCCCTACCTACGAGCAGTACTTC.

The V gene is TRBV3-1 (or the pseudogene TRBV3-2), the J gene TRBJ1-6, with D possibly being TRBD1 (6 bases). Between the trimmed V and J ends, which lost 2 bases and 5 bases, there was a span of 16 bases. Germline assignment: CDR1 LGHDT and CDR2 YNNKEL (reference sequence). This CDR3 has 17 residues. The CDR3 DNA reads as TGTGCCAGCAGCCAACGTCTGGGGGCGCTGAATAATTCACCCCTCCACTTT. Encoded protein: CASSQRLGALNNSPLHF.

The chain uses TRBV12-5 and TRBJ2-1; 7 bases are shared with TRBD2. The CDR3 loop spans 13 amino acids. The germline CDR1 and CDR2 sequences are LGHNT and FRNRAP. Trimming cost V 2 bases and J 14 bases; bases outside gene matches: 9. The DNA for the CDR3 is TGTGCTAGTGGTTTGCGCCTGGGGAGGGTTGAGTTCTTC. Translation: CASGLRLGRVEFF.

The CDR3 nucleotides are TGTGCCAGCAAGAAACAGTCAACTAATGAAAAACTGTTTTTT. Protein: CASKKQSTNEKLFF. The rearrangement joins TRBV6-5 to TRBJ1-4; the D is unclear. The germline V and J ends were trimmed by 7 bases and 0 bases, with 9 bases remaining between them. The CDR3 runs 14 residues. In germline, CDR1 is MNHEY, CDR2 SVGAGI.

The rearrangement links TRBV18 to TRBJ2-3, with 13 bases lining up with TRBD2. V gave up 7 bases and J gave up 2 bases; unmatched junction bases: 3. Germline CDR1 KGHSH, CDR2 LQKENI. This CDR3 has 15 amino acids. The CDR3 sequence: CASLTSGGTTDTQYF. CDR3 in DNA: TGTGCCAGCTTGACTAGCGGGGGGACCACAGATACGCAGTATTTT.

This clone was counted once. The chain uses TRBV3-1 (or the pseudogene TRBV3-2) and TRBJ1-1; D is perhaps TRBD1 (6 bases). The length of the CDR3 is 15 residues. The germline V gene encodes CDR1 LGHDT and CDR2 YNNKEL (reference sequence). With 2 bases removed from V and 4 bases from J, the gap between germline ends came to 14 bases. The CDR3 here is CASSQSGAGSTEAFF. As DNA, the CDR3 is TGTGCCAGCAGCCAATCAGGGGCGGGTTCCACTGAAGCTTTCTTT.

For the CDR3, the DNA is TGTGCCAGCAGCGCGACTAGCGGACAAGAGACCCAGTACTTC. Its translation: CASSATSGQETQYF. The chain has TRBV9 and TRBJ2-5; 9 bases are shared with TRBD2. The CDR3 spans 14 residues. The V gene's germline CDR1 is SGDLS and CDR2 YYNGEE. V lost 3 bases, J lost 2 bases, and 2 bases stayed unmatched.

The chain combines TRBV28 with TRBJ2-7, with 12 bases fitting TRBD1. Germline V CDR1 and CDR2: MDHEN, SYDVKM. V gave up 6 bases and J gave up 4 bases; unmatched junction bases: 7. The length of the CDR3 is 15 residues. The CDR3 nucleotides are TGTGCCAGCAGGGGGAGGGACAGGGGGCAATACGAGCAGTACTTC. Its protein product is CASRGRDRGQYEQYF. The whole variable domain, remainder taken from reference TRBV28 and TRBJ2-7, is DVKVTQSSRYLVKRTGEKVFLECVQDMDHENMFWYRQDPGLGLRLIYFSYDVKMKEKGDIPEGYSVSREKKERFSLILESASTNQTSMYLCASRGRDRGQYEQYFGPGTRLTVT.

The chain joins TRBV19 to TRBJ2-1, with 10 nucleotides matching TRBD2. CDR1 and CDR2 from the germline V gene are LNHDA and SQIVND (reference sequence). The CDR3 length is 14 residues. The ends lost 9 bases at V and 6 bases at J; junction bases unmatched: 8. The CDR3 DNA reads TGTGCCAGCCAGACCCTAGCGGGAGCCAATGAGCAGTTCTTC. Amino acid sequence: CASQTLAGANEQFF.

This chain links TRBV7-9 with TRBJ2-1; tentative D call: TRBD2 (6 bases). CDR1 is SEHNR and CDR2 is FQNEAQ in the germline V gene (reference sequence). This CDR3 has 17 amino acids. V was shortened by 5 bases and J by 4 bases, with 21 bases between the two germline ends. Here the CDR3 DNA reads TGTGCCAGCAGCCCAAACACCGGGGCGGGACCGTACAATGAGCAGTTCTTC. Translating gives CASSPNTGAGPYNEQFF.

The rearrangement links TRBV5-1 to TRBJ2-7; TRBD1 aligns across 8 bases. V was pared by 4 bases and J by 7 bases, with 10 bases of the junction left unmatched. Germline CDR1 SGHRS, CDR2 YFSETQ. This CDR3 is built from 14 residues. CDR3 coding DNA: TGCGCCAGCAGCCGGGACAGGACTCCCTGGGAGCAGTACTTC. This gives the protein CASSRDRTPWEQYF. Looking up the rest from reference TRBV5-1 and TRBJ2-7 gives the full variable domain: KAGVTQTPRYLIKTRGQQVTLSCSPISGHRSVSWYQQTPGQGLQFLFEYFSETQRNKGNFPGRFSGRQFSNSRSEMNVSTLELGDSALYLCASSRDRTPWEQYFGPGTRLTVT.

This chain uses TRBV7-9 with TRBJ1-2; a possible D gene is TRBD1 (6 bases). Germline V gene data show CDR1 as SEHNR and CDR2 as FQNEAQ (reference sequence). CDR3 length: 13 amino acids. The V end was cut by 0 bases, the J end by 6 bases, with 8 bases between. CDR3 loop: CASSLAGGHGYTF. CDR3 DNA sequence: TGTGCCAGCAGCTTAGCGGGGGGGCATGGCTACACCTTC.

This clone has a handful of counts. The chain recombines TRBV19 with TRBJ1-6, with D tentatively TRBD1 (6 bases). The CDR3 has 17 residues. Germline loops: CDR1 LNHDA, CDR2 SQIVND (reference sequence). The V and J ends lost 3 bases and 10 bases respectively, with 22 bases between them. CDR3 protein: CASSIGRGGRMRSPLHF. The CDR3 region has the DNA TGTGCCAGTAGTATCGGCCGGGGGGGCAGGATGAGATCACCCCTCCACTTT.

The rearrangement joins TRBV6-5 to TRBJ1-5; possibly TRBD1 for D (6 bases). CDR1 and CDR2 (germline): MNHEY, SVGAGI. The ends were cut back, 8 bases at V and 5 bases at J, with 19 bases in the middle. The CDR3 covers 15 residues. This CDR3 reads CASRTANTGYQPQHF. The CDR3 DNA reads as TGTGCCAGCCGGACGGCCAACACAGGGTATCAGCCCCAGCATTTT.

This clone was found once. The CDR3 region is CASSQASGKMAEAFF. The CDR3, as DNA: TGTGCCAGCAGCCAAGCGTCAGGGAAGATGGCTGAAGCTTTCTTT. V and J are TRBV4-2 and TRBJ1-1; the D gene is possibly TRBD1 (5 bases). Germline V gene data show CDR1 as LGHNA and CDR2 as YNFKEQ. The CDR3 sequence is 15 residues long. The V end lost 1 base, the J end lost 6 bases, and 15 bases lay between the germline ends.

This clone was seen only a few times. This chain joins TRBV29-1 and TRBJ2-6, with a tentative D call TRBD2 (5 bases). The CDR3 contains 14 residues. CDR1 SQVTM and CDR2 ANQGSEA come from the germline V gene. V lost 3 bases and J lost 0, with 6 bases in between. DNA of the CDR3: TGCAGCGTTGACGGGGTCTCTGGGGCCAACGTCCTGACTTTC. Its translation: CSVDGVSGANVLTF.

The CDR3 loop is CASSLGSSGGETQYF. CDR3 sequence (DNA): TGTGCCAGCAGCCTAGGCTCAAGCGGGGGGGAGACCCAGTACTTC. The rearrangement uses TRBV9 and TRBJ2-5, with TRBD2 identical over 9 bases. CDR1 and CDR2 (germline): SGDLS, YYNGEE. Trimming took 4 bases from V and 5 from J; bases not matched to a gene: 9. The CDR3 sequence is 15 residues long.

This chain connects TRBV6-1 to TRBJ2-5, with TRBD2 matching over 8 bases. Germline V CDR1 and CDR2: MNHNS, SASEGT. V dropped 0 bases and J dropped 2; count of bases not matched to a gene: 11. The CDR3 spans 18 residues. The CDR3 sequence is CASSEAFPGLALQETQYF. CDR3 nucleotides: TGTGCCAGCAGTGAAGCCTTTCCTGGACTAGCACTACAAGAGACCCAGTACTTC.